Listed here are 30 T cell receptor beta chains from one sample, sequenced in a study of regulatory T cells in long-lasting Graves disease. The time point: newly diagnosed GD, antithyroid drugs for less than 3 months. Generation of the TCR library employed RNA extracted from PBMCs. The authors built TCR beta libraries using iRepertoire HTBI primers and Arm-PCR of CDR3 regions. Each CDR3 protein is one row after TCRdb ran MiXCR on the multiplex PCR reads. Here the sample spans about 420,000 distinct CDR3 sequences, less than 20% being singletons. This sample also belongs to another study, concerning T cells in Graves' hyperthyroidism and ophthalmopathy.

This material consisted of peripheral blood mononuclear cells (PBMCs), taken at new diagnosis, from a patient treated with antithyroid drugs. These receptors were taken from a young woman with Graves disease.

V and J are TRBV29-1 and TRBJ1-1, with TRBD1 matching 8 bases. The CDR3 runs to 13 residues. The V segment lost 7 bases and the J segment 1 base; nucleotides outside the gene matches: 5. Germline CDR1 SQVTM, CDR2 ANQGSEA. CDR3 protein: CSGRQGKNTEAFF. In DNA form, the CDR3 reads TGCAGCGGCCGACAGGGGAAGAACACTGAAGCTTTCTTT.

The rearrangement joins TRBV18 to TRBJ2-7; 8 bases agree with TRBD1. Unmatched junction bases numbered 4, after V lost 1 base and J lost 2 bases. CDR3 length: 15 residues. CDR1 is KGHSH and CDR2 is LQKENI in the germline V gene. CDR3 protein: CASSPRQGIAYEQYF. The CDR3 DNA is TGTGCCAGCTCACCACGACAGGGGATCGCCTACGAGCAGTACTTC. The complete variable domain, with remaining parts taken from reference TRBV18 and TRBJ2-7, reads NAGVMQNPRHLVRRRGQEARLRCSPMKGHSHVYWYRQLPEEGLKFMVYLQKENIIDESGMPKERFSAEFPKEGPSILRIQQVVRGDSAAYFCASSPRQGIAYEQYFGPGTRLTVT.

This clonotype was counted many times. The chain uses TRBV28 and TRBJ2-7; D tentatively reads TRBD1 or TRBD2 (5 bases each). The germline CDR1 and CDR2 sequences are MDHEN and SYDVKM. The CDR3 is 13 residues long. V lost 6 bases and J 3 bases, leaving 12 bases between the germline ends. CDR3 sequence: CASSLGRIYEQYF. In DNA form, the CDR3 reads TGTGCCAGCAGCCTGGGACGGATCTACGAGCAGTACTTC.

The V gene is TRBV7-3, the J gene TRBJ2-7, with D perhaps given as TRBD1 or TRBD2 (5 bases each). V gave up 8 bases and J gave up 4 bases, with 9 bases separating them. Germline V lookup: CDR1 SGHTA, CDR2 FQGTGA. The CDR3 has 11 residues. The CDR3 is CASLGTYEQYF. The CDR3 bases are TGTGCCAGCCTTGGGACGTACGAGCAGTACTTC.

The table lists this clonotype with many counts. This rearrangement joins TRBV7-9 to TRBJ2-1; D remains ambiguous. This CDR3 spans 14 amino acids. Germline assignment: CDR1 SEHNR and CDR2 FQNEAQ (reference sequence). The V and J ends lost 2 bases and 5 bases respectively, with 10 bases between them. CDR3 coding DNA: TGTGCCAGCAGCTTAAGCCCCTGGGACAATGAGCAGTTCTTC. Protein product: CASSLSPWDNEQFF. Full variable domain (outside the CDR3, taken from reference TRBV7-9 and TRBJ2-1): DTGVSQNPRHKITKRGQNVTFRCDPISEHNRLYWYRQTLGQGPEFLTYFQNEAQLEKSRLLSDRFSAERPKGSFSTLEIQRTEQGDSAMYLCASSLSPWDNEQFFGPGTRLTVL.

The CDR3 sequence is CASDRGTSPLHF. CDR3 DNA: TGTGCCAGCGACAGGGGGACTTCACCCCTCCACTTT. This chain joins TRBV28 and TRBJ1-6, with 9 bases that match TRBD1. With V trimmed by 8 bases and J by 9 bases, 2 bases remained unmatched. Per the germline V gene, CDR1 is MDHEN and CDR2 is SYDVKM. This CDR3 is 12 amino acids long. The complete variable domain, with remaining parts taken from reference TRBV28 and TRBJ1-6, reads DVKVTQSSRYLVKRTGEKVFLECVQDMDHENMFWYRQDPGLGLRLIYFSYDVKMKEKGDIPEGYSVSREKKERFSLILESASTNQTSMYLCASDRGTSPLHFGNGTRLTVT.

This clonotype occurred a few times. A much larger clonotype is one base distant, so this may be a read error. V is TRBV6-2 or TRBV6-3 and J is TRBJ2-3; TRBD1 might be the D (6 bases). Germline lookup yields CDR1 MNHEY and CDR2 SVGEGT. The CDR3 is 14 residues long. V lost 2 bases and J 8 bases, leaving 14 bases between the germline ends. CDR3 DNA: TGTGCCAGCAGTTACGTACAGGGACCGTGTACGCAGTATTTT. Residues: CASSYVQGPCTQYF.

This clonotype was recorded a few times. This chain connects TRBV4-2 to TRBJ2-7; 13 nucleotides match TRBD2. The CDR3 extends over 16 amino acids. From germline, CDR1 is LGHNA and CDR2 YNFKEQ. V was pared by 0 bases and J by 3 bases, with 2 bases of the junction left unmatched. The CDR3 loop is CASSQELAGGIYEQYF. In nucleotides, the CDR3 is TGTGCCAGCAGCCAAGAACTAGCGGGAGGGATCTACGAGCAGTACTTC.

The chain joins TRBV27 to TRBJ2-2; 7 nucleotides match TRBD2. V lost 3 bases to trimming and J lost 5 bases; unmatched junction nucleotides: 9. The germline V gene encodes CDR1 MNHEY and CDR2 SMNVEV (reference sequence). CDR3 length: 16 amino acids. Here the CDR3 reads CASSFLSGIRTGELFF. In DNA form, the CDR3 reads TGTGCCAGCAGTTTTCTAAGCGGGATAAGGACCGGGGAGCTGTTTTTT.

There are a few counts of this clonotype. The J gene is TRBJ1-4, the V gene TRBV11-2, with TRBD1 as a possible D gene (6 bases). This CDR3 contains 15 residues. From germline, CDR1 is SGHAT and CDR2 FQNNGV. V gave up 3 bases and J gave up 6 bases, with 14 bases separating them. The CDR3 nucleotides read TGTGCCAGCAGCTTGGGAGGGGGGCATTATGAAAAACTGTTTTTT. It encodes CASSLGGGHYEKLFF.

The chain links TRBV20-1 to TRBJ1-5, with a weak D call TRBD1 (5 bases). V was clipped by 7 bases and J by 4 bases, with 20 bases between them. The CDR3 loop spans 15 amino acids. Germline V CDR1 and CDR2: DFQATT, SNEGSKA (reference sequence). The chain's CDR3 is CSVPSFGGSNQPQHF. As DNA, the CDR3 is TGCAGTGTGCCCTCGTTTGGGGGAAGTAATCAGCCCCAGCATTTT.

This clonotype was observed many times. The chain recombines TRBV7-8 with TRBJ1-5; D not resolved. The CDR3 totals 15 residues. V was trimmed by 1 base and J by 2 bases, leaving 9 bases between them. The germline gives CDR1 SGHVS, CDR2 FQNEAQ. CDR3 protein: CASSLDRSGNQPQHF. The CDR3, as DNA: TGTGCCAGCAGCTTAGACCGCTCTGGCAATCAGCCCCAGCATTTT. The variable domain in full, completed from reference TRBV7-8 and TRBJ1-5, reads GAGVSQSPRYKVAKRGQDVALRCDPISGHVSLFWYQQALGQGPEFLTYFQNEAQLDKSGLPSDRFFAERPEGSVSTLKIQRTQQEDSAVYLCASSLDRSGNQPQHFGDGTRLSIL.

This clonotype was seen ten or more times. The CDR3, as DNA: TGTGCCAGCAGTTACTCAAGGGTGGGGAGCAATCAGCCCCAGCATTTT. Amino acid sequence: CASSYSRVGSNQPQHF. The chain recombines TRBV6-2 or TRBV6-3 with TRBJ1-5; D gene unclear. Deletions cut 0 bases from V and 1 base from J, with 10 bases between. Germline values: CDR1 MNHEY, CDR2 SVGEGT. CDR3 length: 16 residues.

This clonotype was seen more than once but under ten times. The rearrangement joins TRBV20-1 to TRBJ1-1; D not resolved. The CDR3 extends over 13 amino acids. Per germline, CDR1 DFQATT and CDR2 SNEGSKA (reference sequence). The V end lost 5 bases, the J end lost 3 bases, and 13 bases lay between the germline ends. CDR3 DNA sequence: TGCAGTGCTCCCTCGCGTGGACACACTGAAGCTTTCTTT. This translates into CSAPSRGHTEAFF.

The V gene is TRBV7-3, the J gene TRBJ2-1, with D perhaps TRBD2 (6 bases). This CDR3 contains 15 residues. CDR1 SGHTA and CDR2 FQGTGA come from the germline V gene. V shed 0 bases and J shed 9 bases, with 15 bases lying between them. The CDR3 loop is CASSLTPHGGGEQFF. Here the CDR3 DNA reads TGTGCCAGCAGCTTAACCCCGCATGGGGGAGGTGAGCAGTTCTTC.

The chain couples TRBV6-5 to TRBJ1-1; no clear D gene. The CDR3 totals 14 residues. From germline, CDR1 is MNHEY and CDR2 SVGAGI. Trimming shortened V by 0 bases and J by 6 bases, and 11 bases separated the two germline ends. The CDR3 DNA reads TGTGCCAGCAGTTACTCGACGTTAGGGTCTGAAGCTTTCTTT. This gives the protein CASSYSTLGSEAFF.

In this sample, this clonotype turned up a few times. The DNA of the CDR3 is TGTGCCAGCCGAGACAGGGGAGGGCTGGCCAAAAACATTCAGTACTTC. Amino acid sequence: CASRDRGGLAKNIQYF. The chain has TRBV19 and TRBJ2-4, with a possible D match to TRBD1 (8 bases). V gave up 9 bases and J gave up 1 base, with 19 bases separating them. The CDR3 has 16 residues. CDR1 and CDR2 (germline): LNHDA, SQIVND (reference sequence).

On this clonotype: A much larger clone lies a single base off, so this may be a read error. This chain connects TRBV6-1 to TRBJ2-3, with 10 bases identical to TRBD2. Germline CDR1 MNHNS, CDR2 SASEGT. This CDR3 has 13 residues. CDR3 in amino acids: CAIRTSGTGTQYF. As DNA, the CDR3 is TGTGCCATCCGGACTAGCGGAACAGGTACGCAGTATTTT.

V usage is TRBV19 and J usage is TRBJ2-1; D is perhaps TRBD1 or TRBD2 (6 bases each). The V gene lost 7 bases and the J gene lost 8 bases, with 18 bases spanning the gap. Per germline, CDR1 LNHDA and CDR2 SQIVND (reference sequence). CDR3 size: 14 residues. Here the CDR3 DNA reads TGTGCCAGTACCCCCTGGTCGGGGGCGGATGAGCAGTTCTTC. This sequence encodes CASTPWSGADEQFF.

This clonotype was picked up many times. The chain joins TRBV7-3 to TRBJ2-3; 12 bases match TRBD2. This CDR3 region has 17 residues. Germline values: CDR1 SGHTA, CDR2 FQGTGA. The V gene end was trimmed by 5 bases and the J gene end by 2 bases; junction bases not matched to a gene: 8. This CDR3 is CASSPTGLAGLTDTQYF. The DNA for the CDR3 is TGTGCCAGCAGCCCCACTGGACTAGCGGGACTCACAGATACGCAGTATTTT.

This clonotype was found a few times. The chain has TRBV2 and TRBJ2-2, with a possible D match to TRBD1 (5 bases). Trimming left V 4 bases short and J 4 bases short, with 19 bases between. The CDR3 contains 17 residues. Germline-derived CDR1 and CDR2 are SNHLY and FYNNEI. This CDR3 reads CASSGRPTARGTGELFF. The CDR3 region has the DNA TGTGCCAGCAGTGGGAGACCGACAGCGCGTGGCACCGGGGAGCTGTTTTTT.

This clonotype appeared a few times. The chain employs TRBV20-1 and TRBJ2-3; tentatively, D is TRBD2 (5 bases). The germline V and J ends were trimmed by 3 bases and 0 bases, with 16 bases remaining between them. This CDR3 is 16 amino acids long. Germline assignment: CDR1 DFQATT and CDR2 SNEGSKA (reference sequence). CDR3 coding DNA: TGCAGTGCTAGTGTCCGGCTAGCCCGGAGCACAGATACGCAGTATTTT. This sequence encodes CSASVRLARSTDTQYF.

The genes are TRBV15 and TRBJ2-7, with 10 positions matching TRBD2. The germline CDR1 and CDR2 sequences are LNHNV and YYDKDF (reference sequence). V lost 6 bases to trimming and J lost 2 bases; unmatched junction nucleotides: 7. This CDR3 contains 15 residues. CDR3 loop: CATSKGGTSAYEQYF. DNA for the CDR3: TGTGCCACCAGTAAGGGGGGGACTAGCGCCTACGAGCAGTACTTC.

The CDR3 is CASSRPGGQGEAFF. CDR3 coding DNA: TGCGCCAGCAGCCGCCCCGGGGGCCAGGGGGAAGCTTTCTTT. This chain uses TRBV4-1 with TRBJ1-1; possible D gene TRBD1, 6 bases. This CDR3 comprises 14 residues. Germline V lookup: CDR1 MGHRA, CDR2 YSYEKL. Deletions cut 4 bases from V and 8 bases from J, with 17 bases between.

This clonotype was counted ten times or more. An end of the junction differs from the germline gene, which may be a read error. The chain joins TRBV27 to TRBJ2-4, with unresolved D. Germline V lookup: CDR1 MNHEY, CDR2 SMNVEV (reference sequence). This CDR3 has 8 amino acids. CDR3: CASRPSPF. In DNA form, the CDR3 reads TGTGCCAGCAGACCCTCCCCCTTC.

This clonotype was seen many times. The J gene is TRBJ1-1, the V gene TRBV5-8, with a weak D call TRBD1 (6 bases). The CDR3 is 13 residues long. The germline CDR1 and CDR2 sequences are SGHTS and YDEGEE. V lost 5 bases to trimming and J lost 8 bases, with 16 bases between them. The CDR3 DNA is TGTGCCAGCAGAGGTACGGGGGCAGGGGAAGCTTTCTTT. Its translation is CASRGTGAGEAFF.

This chain uses TRBV6-1 with TRBJ2-1; 10 bases map to TRBD2. Germline CDR1 and CDR2: MNHNS and SASEGT. The CDR3 spans 15 residues. The V and J ends lost 7 bases and 0 bases, in that order; junction bases with no gene match: 3. Here the CDR3 reads CASTGLAVSYNEQFF. For the CDR3, the DNA is TGTGCCAGCACCGGACTAGCGGTCTCCTACAATGAGCAGTTCTTC.

The chain links TRBV6-9 to TRBJ1-1, with D perhaps TRBD1 (5 bases). This CDR3 spans 15 amino acids. V was cut by 4 bases and J by 3 bases, with 15 bases left in between. The germline gives CDR1 MNHGY, CDR2 SVAAGI. Here the CDR3 reads CASSFRQTKDTEAFF. CDR3 nucleotide sequence: TGTGCCAGCAGTTTCAGACAGACAAAAGACACTGAAGCTTTCTTT.

With respect to this clonotype: It may be a read error: a sequence one base away is much more abundant. The chain has TRBV2 and TRBJ2-3, with a weak D call TRBD1 (6 bases). The J call is uncertain, as TRBJ2-7 better fits the DNA end. CDR3 length: 15 amino acids. Germline loops: CDR1 SNHLY, CDR2 FYNNEI. CDR3 region: CASSQDRQGSVEQYF. In DNA form, the CDR3 reads TGTGCCAGCAGTCAAGACAGGCAAGGGTCCGTTGAGCAGTACTTC.

This clonotype was detected ten times or more. The genes are TRBV7-2 and TRBJ2-7; either TRBD1 or TRBD2 may fit D (5 bases each). The germline V gene has CDR1 SGHTA and CDR2 FQGNSA. CDR3 length: 15 amino acids. With 2 bases removed from V and 0 bases from J, the gap between germline ends came to 11 bases. The CDR3 loop reads CASSLSGAVSYEQYF. Written as DNA, the CDR3 is TGTGCCAGCAGCTTATCCGGGGCCGTCTCCTACGAGCAGTACTTC. The whole variable domain, remainder taken from reference TRBV7-2 and TRBJ2-7, is GAGVSQSPSNKVTEKGKDVELRCDPISGHTALYWYRQSLGQGLEFLIYFQGNSAPDKSGLPSDRFSAERTGGSVSTLTIQRTQQEDSAVYLCASSLSGAVSYEQYFGPGTRLTVT.